The 15 T cell receptor beta chains reported below all come from one sample, sequenced in a study of T cells in Graves' hyperthyroidism and ophthalmopathy. Template material for amplifying TCR beta CDR3 regions consisted of RNA transcripts. HTBI primers were employed in a first-round RT-PCR of the TCR CDR3. TCRdb fed the multiplex PCR reads into MiXCR, producing one record per CDR3 protein. The sample includes roughly 500,000 distinct CDR3 sequences, approximately 49% of them seen just once. Sequencing was carried out using peripheral blood or thyroid tissue (not recorded which). Source of these receptors: an adult woman with Graves' disease, either hyperthyroidism or ophthalmopathy (not recorded which).

This clonotype was detected only a few times. The chain recombines TRBV29-1 with TRBJ2-3, with D possibly TRBD1 on 6 matching bases. Trimming removed 3 bases from V and 1 base from J, with 11 bases in between. Germline CDR1 is SQVTM and CDR2 is ANQGSEA. The length of the CDR3 is 14 residues. Here the CDR3 reads CSVEEDRRTDTQYF. DNA of the CDR3: TGCAGCGTTGAGGAGGACAGACGCACAGATACGCAGTATTTT.

This clonotype occurred a few times. V gene TRBV20-1 combines with J gene TRBJ1-5; no firm D call. V lost 1 base, J lost 5 bases, and 9 bases lay in between. This CDR3 has 13 residues. Germline lookup yields CDR1 DFQATT and CDR2 SNEGSKA (reference sequence). CDR3 in DNA: TGCAGTGCTAGAGCTCAATGGGATCAGCCCCAGCATTTT. The encoded protein is CSARAQWDQPQHF.

The chain joins TRBV20-1 to TRBJ2-5; D gene unclear. V was cut by 0 bases and J by 4 bases, with 21 bases left in between. From germline, CDR1 is DFQATT and CDR2 SNEGSKA (reference sequence). The length of the CDR3 is 17 residues. The CDR3 nucleotides are TGCAGTGCTAGAGATCCGAAGGGTCTGGTTTCTGGAGAGACCCAGTACTTC. Its protein is CSARDPKGLVSGETQYF.

The CDR3: CASSPESGARDTQYF. CDR3 sequence (DNA): TGTGCCAGCTCACCAGAGTCCGGGGCCCGTGATACGCAGTATTTT. This rearrangement joins TRBV18 to TRBJ2-3; TRBD1 or TRBD2 may be the D gene (5 bases each). Germline values: CDR1 KGHSH, CDR2 LQKENI. The CDR3 has 15 amino acids. Trimming left V 2 bases short and J 6 bases short, with 15 bases between.

The V gene is TRBV7-9, the J gene TRBJ2-2; no definite D call. Looked up from germline, CDR1 is SEHNR and CDR2 is FQNEAQ (reference sequence). The CDR3 runs to 13 residues. V lost 6 bases, J lost 4 bases, and 9 bases lay in between. In nucleotides, the CDR3 is TGTGCCAGCAGTACGGTGTCCACCGGGGAGCTGTTTTTT. This translates into CASSTVSTGELFF.

V is TRBV29-1 and J is TRBJ2-2; a weak D match, TRBD1 (5 bases). Germline V gene lookup returns CDR1 SQVTM and CDR2 ANQGSEA. The CDR3 spans 14 residues. Trimming removed 6 bases at V and 4 bases at J, with 15 bases between. This chain's CDR3 is CSVSREFVTGELFF. In nucleotides, the CDR3 is TGCAGCGTCAGCAGGGAATTCGTCACCGGGGAGCTGTTTTTT.

This clonotype was detected many times. The chain combines TRBV20-1 with TRBJ1-1; TRBD1 matches 8 bases. The CDR3 spans 13 residues. With 1 base clipped from V and 3 bases from J, the junction kept 1 base outside the gene matches. Germline CDR1 is DFQATT and CDR2 is SNEGSKA (reference sequence). DNA for the CDR3: TGCAGTGCTAGAGCGGACAGGGACACTGAAGCTTTCTTT. It encodes CSARADRDTEAFF.

This clonotype was detected many times. The genes are TRBV20-1 and TRBJ1-1; TRBD1 matches at 7 bases. Looked up from germline, CDR1 is DFQATT and CDR2 is SNEGSKA (reference sequence). Trimming removed 6 bases from V and 1 base from J; junction bases left unmatched: 5. There are 13 residues in the CDR3. The CDR3 region has the DNA TGCAGTGCACAAGGACAGGCGAACACTGAAGCTTTCTTT. Amino acid sequence: CSAQGQANTEAFF.

This clonotype has a handful of counts. The chain employs TRBV29-1 and TRBJ2-7; unclear D gene. CDR1 and CDR2 from the germline V gene are SQVTM and ANQGSEA. The CDR3 totals 13 residues. Trimming shortened V by 6 bases and J by 7 bases, and 19 bases separated the two germline ends. CDR3 region: CSVDGHRVGEQYF. CDR3 DNA: TGCAGCGTAGACGGGCACCGGGTTGGGGAGCAGTACTTC.

This clonotype was observed a handful of times. V gene TRBV10-3 combines with J gene TRBJ2-5; TRBD2 matches at 11 bases. The CDR3 loop spans 17 amino acids. Unmatched junction bases numbered 9, after V lost 4 bases and J lost 2 bases. The germline gives CDR1 ENHRY, CDR2 SYGVKD. The CDR3 spells CAISVGRLAGGQETQYF. CDR3 nucleotide sequence: TGTGCCATCAGTGTGGGACGGCTAGCGGGAGGACAAGAGACCCAGTACTTC.

This clonotype was counted at least ten times. The genes are TRBV7-2 and TRBJ2-7, with a possible D match to TRBD2 (6 bases). CDR1 SGHTA and CDR2 FQGNSA come from the germline V gene. The germline V and J ends were trimmed by 5 bases and 4 bases, with 18 bases remaining between them. The CDR3 runs 15 residues. The CDR3 is CASSTLPGGEYEQYF. The CDR3 coding sequence is TGTGCCAGCAGCACACTACCAGGAGGGGAGTACGAGCAGTACTTC.

Concerning this clonotype: A much larger clone is a single base away; this may be a read error. The chain carries TRBV2 and TRBJ1-5; unclear D gene. The germline CDR1 and CDR2 sequences are SNHLY and FYNNEI. The length of the CDR3 is 17 residues. Here the CDR3 reads CASSNSPLRYSNQSQHF. CDR3 nucleotide sequence: TGTGCCAGCAGTAATAGTCCACTCCGATATAGCAATCAGTCCCAGCATTTT.

This clonotype appeared many times. The CDR3 is CSARDYVTGYTF. The DNA for the CDR3 is TGCAGTGCTAGAGATTATGTAACTGGCTACACCTTC. The chain combines TRBV20-1 with TRBJ1-2; D is undetermined. Germline values: CDR1 DFQATT, CDR2 SNEGSKA (reference sequence). Trimming left V 0 bases short and J 7 bases short, with 9 bases between. The CDR3 is made up of 12 amino acids.

The chain combines TRBV15 with TRBJ1-4, with D uncertain. Trimming took 1 base from V and 7 from J, leaving 4 bases between them. Germline-derived CDR1 and CDR2 are LNHNV and YYDKDF (reference sequence). This CDR3 spans 12 amino acids. CDR3 sequence (DNA): TGTGCCACCAGCAGAGGGTCTGAAAAACTGTTTTTT. Amino acids: CATSRGSEKLFF. Based on the CDR3 plus reference TRBV15 and TRBJ1-4, the full variable domain is DAMVIQNPRYQVTQFGKPVTLSCSQTLNHNVMYWYQQKSSQAPKLLFHYYDKDFNNEADTPDNFQSRRPNTSFCFLDIRSPGLGDTAMYLCATSRGSEKLFFGSGTQLSVL.

The rearrangement joins TRBV6-5 to TRBJ1-1; 11 bases line up with TRBD1. This CDR3 comprises 17 residues. The V segment lost 2 bases and the J segment 5 bases; nucleotides outside the gene matches: 10. Germline loops: CDR1 MNHEY, CDR2 SVGAGI. The CDR3 DNA is TGTGCCAGCAGTTACAGCCTCCGGGACAGGGGGACAACTGAAGCTTTCTTT. It yields the protein CASSYSLRDRGTTEAFF.